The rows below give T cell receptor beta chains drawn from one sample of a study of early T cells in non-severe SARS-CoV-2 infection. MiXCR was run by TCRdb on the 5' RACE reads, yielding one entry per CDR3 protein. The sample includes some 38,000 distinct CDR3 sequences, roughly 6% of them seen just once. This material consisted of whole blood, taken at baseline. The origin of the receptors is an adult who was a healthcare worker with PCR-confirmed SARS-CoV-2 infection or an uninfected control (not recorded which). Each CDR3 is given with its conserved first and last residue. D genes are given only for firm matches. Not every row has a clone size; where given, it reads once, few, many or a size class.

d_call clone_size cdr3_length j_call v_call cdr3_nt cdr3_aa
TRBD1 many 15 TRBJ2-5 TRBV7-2 TGTGCCAGCAGCTTATGGGACAGGGGCTTGGAGACCCAGTACTTC CASSLWDRGLETQYF
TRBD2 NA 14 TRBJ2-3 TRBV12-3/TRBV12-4 TGTGCCAGCAGTTTCAGCGGGACGACAGATACGCAGTATTTT CASSFSGTTDTQYF
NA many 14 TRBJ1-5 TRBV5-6 TGTGCCAGCAGCTTGTACAGGGCAGATCAGCCCCAGCATTTT CASSLYRADQPQHF
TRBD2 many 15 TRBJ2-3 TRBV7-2 TGTGCCAGCAGCACAGCGGGAACTAGCACAGATACGCAGTATTTT CASSTAGTSTDTQYF
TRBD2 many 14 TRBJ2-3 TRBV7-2 TGTGCCAGCAGCCCCGGGGGGGGCACAGATACGCAGTATTTT CASSPGGGTDTQYF
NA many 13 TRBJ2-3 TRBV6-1 TGTGCCAGCAGTGATCGGCGTGGAGATACGCAGTATTTT CASSDRRGDTQYF
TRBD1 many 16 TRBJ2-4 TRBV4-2 TGTGCCAGCAGCCAAGAACTTAGCGACAGGGGGGTCATTCAGTACTTC CASSQELSDRGVIQYF
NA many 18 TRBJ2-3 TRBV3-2 TGTGCCAGCACCTCTCCCTTCCGCTCGGAGGGGGGCACAGATACGCAGTATTTT CASTSPFRSEGGTDTQYF
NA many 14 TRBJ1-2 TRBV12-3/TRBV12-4 TGTGCCAGCAGTTTAGCCCGGCAACTCTATGGCTACACCTTC CASSLARQLYGYTF
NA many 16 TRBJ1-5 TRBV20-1 TGCAGTGCTACGGGGTCCCAATGGGGGAGCAATCAGCCCCAGCATTTT CSATGSQWGSNQPQHF
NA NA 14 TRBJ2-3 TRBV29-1 TGCAGCGTTTTATTCCGGGTACCCACAGATACGCAGTATTTT CSVLFRVPTDTQYF
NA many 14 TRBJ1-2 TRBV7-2 TGTGCCAGCAGCTTAGAACAGGGCCGATATGGCTACACCTTC CASSLEQGRYGYTF
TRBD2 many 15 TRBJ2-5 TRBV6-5 TGTGCCAGCAGCCCGGGACTAGCGACTCAAGAGACCCAGTACTTC CASSPGLATQETQYF
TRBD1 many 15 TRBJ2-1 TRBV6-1 TGTGCCAGCAGTCGTACAGGGGGCGAATTCAATGAGCAGTTCTTC CASSRTGGEFNEQFF
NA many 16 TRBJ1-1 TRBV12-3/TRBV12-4 TGTGCCAGCAGTTTAGCTGGGGGGGGAAGGAACACTGAAGCTTTCTTT CASSLAGGGRNTEAFF
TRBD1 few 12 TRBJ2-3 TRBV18 TGTGCCAGCTCACCGACAGGGGTTGTGCAGTATTTT CASSPTGVVQYF
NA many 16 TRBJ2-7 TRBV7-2 TGTGCCAGCAGCCCCGGAGGGCGGGCCCTCTCCTACGAGCAGTACTTC CASSPGGRALSYEQYF
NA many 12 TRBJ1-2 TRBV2 TGTGCCAGCAATATGGATCTTTGGGGCTACACCTTC CASNMDLWGYTF
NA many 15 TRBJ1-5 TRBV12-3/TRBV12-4 TGTGCCACCTCTGTGAAAGGTGCCAGCAATCAGCCCCAGCATTTT CATSVKGASNQPQHF
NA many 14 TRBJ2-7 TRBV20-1 TGCAGTGCTAGGGATCCCAGGGGGGCCCACGAGCAGTACTTC CSARDPRGAHEQYF
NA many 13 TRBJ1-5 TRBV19 TGTGCCAGTAGTGGGGGGTTAAGGCAGCCCCAGCATTTT CASSGGLRQPQHF
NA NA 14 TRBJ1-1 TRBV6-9 TGTGCCAGCAGCGGGGACGGAGAGAACACTGAAGCTTTCTTT CASSGDGENTEAFF
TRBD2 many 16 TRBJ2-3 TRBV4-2 TGTGCCAGCAGCCAAGAAGCTAGCGGGGGGGCAGATACGCAGTATTTT CASSQEASGGADTQYF
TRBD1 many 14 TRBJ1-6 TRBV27 TGTGCCAGTTCACAGGGGGCCTATAATTCACCCCTCCACTTT CASSQGAYNSPLHF
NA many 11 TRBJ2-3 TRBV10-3 TGTGCCATCGGGTACTCAGATACGCAGTATTTT CAIGYSDTQYF
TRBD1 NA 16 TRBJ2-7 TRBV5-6 TGTGCCAGCAGCCAAATACAGGGGGCTAATATGTACGAGCAGTACTTC CASSQIQGANMYEQYF
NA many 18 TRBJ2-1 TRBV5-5 TGTGCCAGCAGCTTGGCCCTCACAGCAGGCGACTCCTACAATGAGCAGTTCTTC CASSLALTAGDSYNEQFF
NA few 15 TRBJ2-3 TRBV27 TGTGCCAGCAGCCCCTTTCCGGGGGCCACAGATACGCAGTATTTT CASSPFPGATDTQYF